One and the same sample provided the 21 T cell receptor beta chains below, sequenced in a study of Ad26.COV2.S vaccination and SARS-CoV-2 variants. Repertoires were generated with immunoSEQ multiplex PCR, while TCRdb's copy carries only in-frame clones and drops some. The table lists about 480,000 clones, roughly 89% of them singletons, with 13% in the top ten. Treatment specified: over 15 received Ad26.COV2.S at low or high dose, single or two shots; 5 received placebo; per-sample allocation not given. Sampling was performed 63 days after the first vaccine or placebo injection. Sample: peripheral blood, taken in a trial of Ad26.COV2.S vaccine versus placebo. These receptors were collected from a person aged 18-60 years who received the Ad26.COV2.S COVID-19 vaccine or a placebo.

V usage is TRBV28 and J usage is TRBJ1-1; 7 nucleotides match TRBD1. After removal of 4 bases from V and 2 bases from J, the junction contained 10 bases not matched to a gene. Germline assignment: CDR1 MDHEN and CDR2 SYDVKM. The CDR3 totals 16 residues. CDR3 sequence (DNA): TGTGCCAGCAGTTATCCACAGGGGCTGGGAAACACTGAAGCTTTCTTT. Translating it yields CASSYPQGLGNTEAFF. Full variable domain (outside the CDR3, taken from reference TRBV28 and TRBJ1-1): DVKVTQSSRYLVKRTGEKVFLECVQDMDHENMFWYRQDPGLGLRLIYFSYDVKMKEKGDIPEGYSVSREKKERFSLILESASTNQTSMYLCASSYPQGLGNTEAFFGQGTRLTVV.

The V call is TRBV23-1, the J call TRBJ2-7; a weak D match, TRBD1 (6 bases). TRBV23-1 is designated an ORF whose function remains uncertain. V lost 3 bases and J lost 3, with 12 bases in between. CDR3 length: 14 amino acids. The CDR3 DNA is TGCGCCAGCAGTCACCTCACAGGGATCTACGAGCAGTACTTC. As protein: CASSHLTGIYEQYF.

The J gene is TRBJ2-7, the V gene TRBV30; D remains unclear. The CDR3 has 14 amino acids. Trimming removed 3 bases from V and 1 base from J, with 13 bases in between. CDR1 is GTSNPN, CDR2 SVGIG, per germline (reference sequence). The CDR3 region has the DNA TGTGCCTGGAGCGGTCCATTATCATCCTACGAGCAGTACTTC. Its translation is CAWSGPLSSYEQYF.

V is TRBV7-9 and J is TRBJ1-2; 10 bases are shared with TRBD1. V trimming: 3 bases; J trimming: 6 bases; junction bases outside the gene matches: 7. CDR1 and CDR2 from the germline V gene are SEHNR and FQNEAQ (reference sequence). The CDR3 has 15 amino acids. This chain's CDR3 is CASSLTGGSVDGYTF. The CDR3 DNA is TGTGCCAGCAGCTTGACAGGGGGCTCCGTTGATGGCTACACCTTC.

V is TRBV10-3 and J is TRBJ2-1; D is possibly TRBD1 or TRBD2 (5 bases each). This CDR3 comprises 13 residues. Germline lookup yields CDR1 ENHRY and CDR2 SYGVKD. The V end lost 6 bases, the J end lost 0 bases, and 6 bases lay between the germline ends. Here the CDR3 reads CAIRGDSYNEQFF. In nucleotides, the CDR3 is TGTGCCATCAGGGGGGACTCCTACAATGAGCAGTTCTTC.

DNA of the CDR3: TGCAGCGACCGTCCCGGACTCTACGAGGGATACTCCTATAATTCACCCCTCCACTTT. Amino acid sequence: CSDRPGLYEGYSYNSPLHF. The V gene is TRBV29-1, the J gene TRBJ1-6, with D unclear. V lost 7 bases, J lost 0 bases, and 25 bases lay in between. This CDR3 is built from 19 residues. From germline, CDR1 is SQVTM and CDR2 ANQGSEA.

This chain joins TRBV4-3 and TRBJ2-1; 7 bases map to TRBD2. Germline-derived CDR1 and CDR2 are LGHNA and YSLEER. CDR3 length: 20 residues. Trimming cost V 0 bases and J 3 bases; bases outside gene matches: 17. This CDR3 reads CASSQDYRSFQTSIYNEQFF. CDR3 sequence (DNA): TGCGCCAGCAGCCAAGACTACCGGTCGTTCCAGACTAGCATCTACAATGAGCAGTTCTTC.

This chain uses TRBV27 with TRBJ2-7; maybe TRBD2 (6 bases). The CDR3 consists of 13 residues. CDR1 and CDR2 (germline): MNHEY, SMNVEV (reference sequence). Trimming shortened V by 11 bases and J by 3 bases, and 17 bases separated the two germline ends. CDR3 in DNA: TGTGCCGTGGGGACCTATAGCGGCTACGAGCAGTACTTC. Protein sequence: CAVGTYSGYEQYF.

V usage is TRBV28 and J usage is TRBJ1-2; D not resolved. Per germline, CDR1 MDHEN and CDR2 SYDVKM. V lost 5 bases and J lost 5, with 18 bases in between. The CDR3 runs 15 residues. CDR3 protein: CASSPPRAEGYGYTF. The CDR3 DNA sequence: TGTGCCAGCAGTCCACCCCGGGCAGAAGGATATGGCTACACCTTC.

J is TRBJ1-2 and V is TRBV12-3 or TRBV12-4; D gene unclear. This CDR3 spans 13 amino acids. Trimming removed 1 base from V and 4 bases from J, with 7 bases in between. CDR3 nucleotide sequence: TGTGCCAGCAGTTTAGGGGCTAGCTATGGCTACACCTTC. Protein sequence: CASSLGASYGYTF.

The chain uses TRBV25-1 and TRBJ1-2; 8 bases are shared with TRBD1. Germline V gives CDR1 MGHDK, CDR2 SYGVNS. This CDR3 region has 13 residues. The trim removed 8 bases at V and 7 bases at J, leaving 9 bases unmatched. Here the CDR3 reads CASGLTGGSGYTF. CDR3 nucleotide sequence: TGTGCCAGCGGACTAACAGGGGGGTCTGGCTACACCTTC.

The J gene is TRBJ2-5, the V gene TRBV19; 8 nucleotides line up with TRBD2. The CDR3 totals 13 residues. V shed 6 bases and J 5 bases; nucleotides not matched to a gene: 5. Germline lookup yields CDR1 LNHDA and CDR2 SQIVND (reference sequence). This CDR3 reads CASRGGGLETQYF. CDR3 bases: TGTGCCAGTAGGGGCGGGGGGCTGGAGACCCAGTACTTC.

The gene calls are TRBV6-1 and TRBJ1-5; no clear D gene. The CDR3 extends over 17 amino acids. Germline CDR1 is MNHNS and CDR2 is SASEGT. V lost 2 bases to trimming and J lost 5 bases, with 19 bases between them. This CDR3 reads CASSESWVTRVDQPQHF. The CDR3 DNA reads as TGTGCCAGCAGTGAATCTTGGGTGACGCGGGTGGATCAGCCCCAGCATTTT.

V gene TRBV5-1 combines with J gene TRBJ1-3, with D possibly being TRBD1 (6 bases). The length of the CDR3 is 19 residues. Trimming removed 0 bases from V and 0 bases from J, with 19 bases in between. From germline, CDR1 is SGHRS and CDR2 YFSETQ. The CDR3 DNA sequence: TGCGCCAGCAGCTTGGAGACAGGCCGACTCTCCCCCTCTGGAAACACCATATATTTT. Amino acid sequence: CASSLETGRLSPSGNTIYF.

The CDR3 DNA reads TGTGCCAGCAGTGCCAGCGGGAAGCAGGATACGCAGTATTTT. The encoded protein is CASSASGKQDTQYF. The chain joins TRBV27 to TRBJ2-3, with 7 bases that match TRBD2. J lost 6 bases, V lost 5 bases, and 8 bases had no gene match. The CDR3 consists of 14 residues. Germline V gene sequence: CDR1 MNHEY, CDR2 SMNVEV (reference sequence).

The CDR3 is CASSIGGQGKTQYF. The CDR3 DNA reads as TGTGCCAGTAGTATTGGTGGGCAGGGGAAGACCCAGTACTTC. V gene TRBV19 combines with J gene TRBJ2-5, with D possibly matching TRBD1 (6 bases). Trimming took off 3 bases at V and 6 bases at J, with 14 bases between the two ends. This CDR3 is built from 14 residues. CDR1 is LNHDA, CDR2 SQIVND, per germline (reference sequence).

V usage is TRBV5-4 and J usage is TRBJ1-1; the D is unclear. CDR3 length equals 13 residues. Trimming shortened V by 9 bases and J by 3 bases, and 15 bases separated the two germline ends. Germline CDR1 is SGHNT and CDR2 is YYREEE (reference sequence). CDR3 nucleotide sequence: TGTGCCACCTCGGAGATCGGAGACACTGAAGCTTTCTTT. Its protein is CATSEIGDTEAFF.

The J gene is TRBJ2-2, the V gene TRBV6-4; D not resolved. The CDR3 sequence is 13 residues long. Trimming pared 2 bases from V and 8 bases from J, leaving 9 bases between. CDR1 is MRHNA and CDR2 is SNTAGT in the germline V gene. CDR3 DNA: TGTGCCAGCAGTGACAGGGTTTCAGGGGAGCTGTTTTTT. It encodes CASSDRVSGELFF.

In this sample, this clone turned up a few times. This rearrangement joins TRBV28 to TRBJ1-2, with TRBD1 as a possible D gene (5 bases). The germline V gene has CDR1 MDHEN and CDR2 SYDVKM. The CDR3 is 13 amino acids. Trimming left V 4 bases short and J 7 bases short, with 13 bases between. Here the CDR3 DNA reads TGTGCCAGCAGTTCAGGGAAGGAGGGTGGCTACACCTTC. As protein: CASSSGKEGGYTF.

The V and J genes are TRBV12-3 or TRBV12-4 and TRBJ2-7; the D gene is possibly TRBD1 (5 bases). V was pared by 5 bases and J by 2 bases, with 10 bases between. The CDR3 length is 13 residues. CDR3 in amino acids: CASSRQSAYEQYF. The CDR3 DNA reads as TGTGCCAGCAGTCGACAGTCCGCCTACGAGCAGTACTTC.

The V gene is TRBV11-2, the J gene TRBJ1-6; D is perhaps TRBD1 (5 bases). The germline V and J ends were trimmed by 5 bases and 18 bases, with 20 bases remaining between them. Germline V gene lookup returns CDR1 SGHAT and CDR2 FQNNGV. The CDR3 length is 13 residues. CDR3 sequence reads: CASSANLQDKPHF. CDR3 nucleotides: TGTGCCAGCAGCGCAAACCTGCAGGACAAACCCCACTTT.